This T cell receptor (beta chain) appears in the sequencing data of a study of molecular identifiers for immune sequencing clone quantification. Libraries of naive CD8 T cells were made from 20,000 to 1,000,000 sorted cells. They used 10%, 30% or 50% RNA. One entry per CDR3 protein results from TCRdb running MiXCR on the PCR reads. Of fewer than 45,000 distinct CDR3 sequences listed, about a fifth were seen once; the top ten hold more than 0.95%. This clonotype was picked up many times. Its antigen is unidentified. V lost 1 base and J 8 bases, leaving 10 bases between the germline ends. CDR3 length equals 13 residues. Germline CDR1 is SGHDT and CDR2 is YYEEEE. General study findings and limits: Molecules of identical TCR sharing a barcode could underestimate highly expanded clone sizes. Effector cells had over 99% of their molecules in clones above 20 RNA copies, while naive cells had under 1%. Among about a million naive cells, spiked Jurkat TCR RNA from a single cell was reportedly detectable.

The sequenced material came from naive CD8+ T cells from blood, with Jurkat cell RNA spiked in. As for subset: FACS-sorted CD8+CD4-CCR7+CD45RA+ naive T cells. The clonotype originates from a human donor in good health. Some libraries in this study had Jurkat cell RNA spiked in. The J gene is TRBJ2-1, the V gene TRBV5-6; D remains ambiguous. The CDR3 nucleotides are TGTGCCAGCAGCTTGATAGAGGTTCATGAGCAGTTCTTC. It yields the protein CASSLIEVHEQFF.